The 28 T cell receptor beta chains below come from one sample, sequenced in a study of blood T cells in healthy people across ages. Then a second PCR, running about 6 to 11 cycles, was carried out with a sample-barcoded 5' primer and a J-beta primer mix. TCRdb itself ran the 5' RACE reads through MiXCR, one entry per CDR3 protein. In the table there are 850,000 to 1,300,000 distinct CDR3 sequences, roughly 45% of which are singletons. The material sequenced was blood. The receptors derive from a woman aged 60-75 years in good health.

This clonotype was counted many times. The rearrangement links TRBV5-1 to TRBJ2-1; TRBD2 matches 11 bases. Germline V gene lookup returns CDR1 SGHRS and CDR2 YFSETQ. The CDR3 covers 17 residues. The trim removed 0 bases at V and 6 bases at J, leaving 8 bases unmatched. The CDR3 loop is CASSLVATSGTFNEQFF. For the CDR3, the DNA is TGCGCCAGCAGCTTGGTGGCGACTAGCGGGACATTCAATGAGCAGTTCTTC.

This clonotype was recorded only once. The CDR3: CASSLGVRELDTQYF. CDR3 nucleotide sequence: TGTGCCAGCAGCTTAGGGGTGCGGGAGCTAGATACGCAGTATTTT. The rearrangement joins TRBV11-2 to TRBJ2-3, with 7 bases that match TRBD2. J was trimmed by 5 bases and V by 1 base; bases with no gene match: 6. The CDR3 has 15 amino acids. Germline-derived CDR1 and CDR2 are SGHAT and FQNNGV.

This chain links TRBV28 with TRBJ1-5, with D tentatively TRBD1 (5 bases). The CDR3 runs 14 residues. V was cut by 3 bases and J by 5 bases, with 11 bases left in between. Germline CDR1 reads MDHEN; CDR2 reads SYDVKM. The CDR3 coding sequence is TGTGCCAGCAGTTTCAGACAGACCGATCAGCCCCAGCATTTT. It is translated as CASSFRQTDQPQHF.

In regard to this clonotype: A junction end diverges from the germline sequence, so it may reflect a read error. V usage is TRBV5-6 and J usage is TRBJ2-5; possible D gene TRBD1, 6 bases. The germline V gene has CDR1 SGHDT and CDR2 YYEEEE. The CDR3 has 15 amino acids. The CDR3 is CASSLLGAFTETQYF. In DNA form, the CDR3 reads TGTGCCAGTAGCTTGCTGGGGGCGTTTACGGAGACCCAGTACTTC.

This chain connects TRBV13 to TRBJ2-1, with D perhaps matching TRBD1 (6 bases). Germline assignment: CDR1 PRHDT and CDR2 FYEKMQ (reference sequence). The germline V and J ends were trimmed by 0 bases and 9 bases, with 9 bases remaining between them. The CDR3 spans 13 residues. In nucleotides, the CDR3 is TGTGCCAGCAGCTTAGGTCAGGGGTTTGAGCAGTTCTTC. It translates to CASSLGQGFEQFF.

The chain joins TRBV28 to TRBJ1-5; D remains unclear. V lost 6 bases to trimming and J lost 2 bases, with 14 bases between them. CDR3 size: 15 residues. CDR1 MDHEN and CDR2 SYDVKM come from the germline V gene. CDR3 sequence reads: CASRWPGIGNQPQHF. The CDR3 bases are TGTGCCAGCAGATGGCCAGGAATAGGCAATCAGCCCCAGCATTTT.

This clonotype was counted only a few times. The chain employs TRBV18 and TRBJ2-1; the D is unclear. Trimming cost V 2 bases and J 0 bases, with 8 bases left between them. Germline loops: CDR1 KGHSH, CDR2 LQKENI. The CDR3 spans 15 residues. The CDR3 spells CASSPMASSYNEQFF. CDR3 in DNA: TGTGCCAGCTCACCAATGGCGAGCTCCTACAATGAGCAGTTCTTC.

The V and J genes are TRBV20-1 and TRBJ2-6; D is unresolved. The V end lost 5 bases, the J end lost 0 bases, and 11 bases lay between the germline ends. The V gene's germline CDR1 is DFQATT and CDR2 SNEGSKA (reference sequence). The CDR3 sequence is 15 residues long. The CDR3 DNA is TGCAGTGCTCCGACAATGAACTCTGGGGCCAACGTCCTGACTTTC. Protein product: CSAPTMNSGANVLTF.

This clonotype was seen a few times. The J gene is TRBJ2-1, the V gene TRBV7-9, with D possibly being TRBD1 or TRBD2 (5 bases each). The CDR3 runs 15 residues. The V gene lost 4 bases and the J gene lost 10 bases, with 20 bases spanning the gap. Looked up from germline, CDR1 is SEHNR and CDR2 is FQNEAQ (reference sequence). CDR3 DNA: TGTGCCAGCAGCTCAAAACTTTTACCCAGGGAGGAGCAGTTCTTC. It specifies CASSSKLLPREEQFF.

A remark on this clonotype: The DNA is omitted, as the CDR3 cannot be located on it reliably, and the CDR3 follows TCRdb's listing. The rearrangement uses TRBV9 and TRBJ2-5; TRBD2 is the table's D call, not checked against the DNA. In germline, CDR1 is SGDLS, CDR2 YYNGEE. Ends included, the CDR3 has 15 residues. The CDR3 here is CASSVVASGSGELYF.

The chain couples TRBV28 to TRBJ2-1, with 7 bases identical to TRBD2. The J segment lost 0 bases and the V segment lost 3 bases, leaving 5 bases of the junction unmatched. CDR3 length: 16 amino acids. Germline CDR1 and CDR2: MDHEN and SYDVKM. The CDR3 loop reads CASSFPPSGSYNEQFF. CDR3 nucleotide sequence: TGTGCCAGCAGTTTTCCGCCTAGCGGCTCCTACAATGAGCAGTTCTTC.

This clonotype was counted ten times or more. The gene calls are TRBV2 and TRBJ2-1; 8 nucleotides agree with TRBD2. Per germline, CDR1 SNHLY and CDR2 FYNNEI. This CDR3 comprises 15 residues. V lost 0 bases and J lost 15; bases outside the gene matches: 13. Written as DNA, the CDR3 is TGTGCCAGCAGTGAAGCCGAGCCCGGGCTAGCGGGTTTGTTCTTC. Translated, it gives CASSEAEPGLAGLFF.

This clonotype appeared a single time. At one of its ends the junction is not consistent with the germline gene, which may arise from a read error. V is TRBV4-1 and J is TRBJ2-4, with a tentative D call TRBD1 (6 bases). TRBJ2-7 matches the DNA end more closely, so the J call is doubtful. This CDR3 contains 15 residues. The germline gives CDR1 MGHRA, CDR2 YSYEKL. The CDR3 nucleotides are TGCGCCAGCGGCCAATCACAGGGAGAAGAAGACGAGCAGTACTTC. This encodes CASGQSQGEEDEQYF.

The rearrangement uses TRBV20-1 and TRBJ1-1; no reliable D call. V was trimmed by 6 bases and J by 3 bases, leaving 17 bases between them. This CDR3 is 14 amino acids long. CDR1 is DFQATT and CDR2 is SNEGSKA in the germline V gene (reference sequence). CDR3 DNA: TGCAGTGCGCCCGGAGTGGGTTATGACACTGAAGCTTTCTTT. Residues: CSAPGVGYDTEAFF.

As concerns this clonotype: The conserved closing phenylalanine or tryptophan is absent in this CDR3, likely reflecting a read error. The chain links TRBV20-1 to TRBJ2-3; 13 nucleotides line up with TRBD2. Looked up from germline, CDR1 is DFQATT and CDR2 is SNEGSKA (reference sequence). The CDR3 extends over 15 amino acids. Trimming cost V 3 bases and J 5 bases; bases outside gene matches: 5. The DNA of the CDR3 is TGCAGTGCTAGCACTAGCGGGAGGGCATTAGATACGCAGTATGTT. Residues: CSASTSGRALDTQYV.

This clonotype was detected a few times. The CDR3 here is CASSPRGRLQETQYF. CDR3 sequence (DNA): TGTGCCAGCAGTCCCAGGGGCCGACTCCAAGAGACCCAGTACTTC. The chain combines TRBV6-5 with TRBJ2-5; D possibly corresponds to TRBD1 (6 bases). V lost 5 bases to trimming and J lost 1 base, with 14 bases between them. Germline values: CDR1 MNHEY, CDR2 SVGAGI. CDR3 size: 15 residues.

The chain carries TRBV12-3 or TRBV12-4 and TRBJ2-1; D not certain. CDR3 length: 12 residues. The CDR3 sequence is CASTVSYNEQFF. Written as DNA, the CDR3 is TGTGCATCGACGGTATCCTACAATGAGCAGTTCTTC.

This chain links TRBV9 with TRBJ2-3; tentatively, D is TRBD2 (5 bases). Trimming left V 0 bases short and J 0 bases short, with 11 bases between. CDR3 length equals 16 residues. Germline V gives CDR1 SGDLS, CDR2 YYNGEE. CDR3 amino acids: CASSVGGSDSTDTQYF. CDR3 coding DNA: TGTGCCAGCAGCGTAGGAGGTAGCGATAGCACAGATACGCAGTATTTT.

This clonotype showed up just a few times. The chain recombines TRBV5-1 with TRBJ2-7; no clear D. Between the trimmed V and J ends, which lost 1 base and 5 bases, there was a span of 10 bases. CDR1 and CDR2 (germline): SGHRS, YFSETQ. This CDR3 spans 13 amino acids. The CDR3 bases are TGCGCCAGCAGCTTGAGGGTCGTGAACGAGCAGTACTTC. It encodes CASSLRVVNEQYF.

The J gene is TRBJ2-7, the V gene TRBV30, with 7 positions matching TRBD2. Trimming at V came to 4 bases and at J to 0 bases, leaving 6 bases not matched to a gene. CDR1 is GTSNPN, CDR2 SVGIG, per germline (reference sequence). This CDR3 is built from 14 residues. The CDR3 coding sequence is TGTGCCTGGACTAGCGGTAAAAGCTCCTACGAGCAGTACTTC. It specifies CAWTSGKSSYEQYF.

The table lists this clonotype with a few counts. The V and J genes are TRBV2 and TRBJ2-7; D possibly matches TRBD1 or TRBD2 (6 bases each). The germline V gene encodes CDR1 SNHLY and CDR2 FYNNEI. V lost 0 bases, J lost 4 bases, and 16 bases lay in between. The length of the CDR3 is 16 residues. CDR3: CASSEAVDRREYEQYF. CDR3 coding DNA: TGTGCCAGCAGTGAAGCAGTCGACAGGAGGGAATACGAGCAGTACTTC. Combining the CDR3 with reference TRBV2 and TRBJ2-7 gives the whole variable domain EPEVTQTPSHQVTQMGQEVILRCVPISNHLYFYWYRQILGQKVEFLVSFYNNEISEKSEIFDDQFSVERPDGSNFTLKIRSTKLEDSAMYFCASSEAVDRREYEQYFGPGTRLTVT.

The chain carries TRBV6-2 or TRBV6-3 and TRBJ2-3, with 9 positions matching TRBD1. The CDR3 covers 14 residues. Germline V gives CDR1 MNHEY, CDR2 SVGEGT. Trimming cost V 8 bases and J 6 bases; bases outside gene matches: 9. CDR3 in DNA: TGTGCCAGCGCCCGGGACAGGGTAGAGGATACGCAGTATTTT. It encodes CASARDRVEDTQYF.

The J gene is TRBJ2-1, the V gene TRBV27; D not resolved. Germline V gives CDR1 MNHEY, CDR2 SMNVEV (reference sequence). This CDR3 comprises 15 residues. V was pared by 2 bases and J by 6 bases, with 14 bases between. The CDR3 is CASSLQAGTINEQFF. The DNA of the CDR3 is TGTGCCAGCAGTTTACAGGCAGGAACCATCAATGAGCAGTTCTTC.

On this clonotype itself: One end of the junction fails to match germline, which may point to a read error. CDR3 coding DNA: TGTGCCAGCAGTTTTGGGAGCTCCTATAATTCACCCCCCCACTTT. Translation: CASSFGSSYNSPPHF. The V call is TRBV12-3 or TRBV12-4, the J call TRBJ1-6; unclear D gene. This CDR3 is 15 amino acids long.

This chain joins TRBV29-1 and TRBJ2-2; no clear D. Germline values: CDR1 SQVTM, CDR2 ANQGSEA. The CDR3 runs to 13 residues. The germline V and J ends were trimmed by 5 bases and 0 bases, with 7 bases remaining between them. CDR3 in amino acids: CSVRDPNTGELFF. For the CDR3, the DNA is TGCAGCGTTAGGGATCCGAACACCGGGGAGCTGTTTTTT.

This clonotype was seen more than once but under ten times. The rearrangement uses TRBV7-9 and TRBJ2-4; D is uncertain. The ends were cut back, 5 bases at V and 7 bases at J, with 12 bases in the middle. Germline CDR1 is SEHNR and CDR2 is FQNEAQ (reference sequence). The CDR3 runs to 13 residues. CDR3 coding DNA: TGTGCCAGCAGCCCCGGAAGAATGAACATTCAGTACTTC. Translation gives CASSPGRMNIQYF.

The chain uses TRBV6-1 and TRBJ2-7; tentatively, D is TRBD1 (6 bases). This CDR3 comprises 13 residues. In germline, CDR1 is MNHNS, CDR2 SASEGT. Deletions cut 8 bases from V and 6 bases from J, with 17 bases between. The CDR3 nucleotides read TGTGCCAGCGGGACGCCTCAGGGGACCGAGCAGTACTTC. It encodes CASGTPQGTEQYF.

This chain's CDR3 is CASSPLTVSQQYF. Here the CDR3 DNA reads TGTGCCAGCAGTCCCCTCACCGTTTCGCAGCAGTACTTC. V and J are TRBV28 and TRBJ2-7; D uncertain. Between the trimmed V and J ends, which lost 5 bases and 8 bases, there was a span of 16 bases. This CDR3 spans 13 amino acids. In germline, CDR1 is MDHEN, CDR2 SYDVKM.